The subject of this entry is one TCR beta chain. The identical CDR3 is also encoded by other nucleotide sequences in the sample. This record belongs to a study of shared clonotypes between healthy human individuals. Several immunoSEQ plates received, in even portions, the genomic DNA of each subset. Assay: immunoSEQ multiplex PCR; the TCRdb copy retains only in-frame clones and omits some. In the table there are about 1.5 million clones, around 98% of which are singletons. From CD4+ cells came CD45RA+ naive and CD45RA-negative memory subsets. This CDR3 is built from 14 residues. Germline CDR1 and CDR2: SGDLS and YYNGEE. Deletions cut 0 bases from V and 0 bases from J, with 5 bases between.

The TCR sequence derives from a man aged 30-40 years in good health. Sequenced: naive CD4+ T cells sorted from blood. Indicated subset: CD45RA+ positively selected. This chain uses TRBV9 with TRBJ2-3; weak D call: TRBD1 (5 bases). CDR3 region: CASSVGQSTDTQYF. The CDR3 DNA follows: TGTGCCAGCAGCGTAGGACAGAGCACAGATACGCAGTATTTT.